This TCR beta chain came from a study of control samples from healthy donors and cancer patients. Repertoires were generated with immunoSEQ multiplex PCR, while TCRdb's copy carries only in-frame clones and drops some. Of 6,500 to 8,500 clones listed, more than 65% are singletons. The clonotype comes from an older man with lung cancer. Sequenced sample: PBMCs.

CDR3 amino acids: CAWSVPTGGQTEAFF. DNA for the CDR3: TGTGCCTGGAGTGTACCTACAGGGGGCCAGACTGAAGCTTTCTTT. The V gene is TRBV30, the J gene TRBJ1-1, with TRBD1 matching over 9 bases. After removal of 0 bases from V and 5 bases from J, the junction contained 7 bases not matched to a gene. The CDR3 has 15 amino acids. Per germline, CDR1 GTSNPN and CDR2 SVGIG (reference sequence).